The 25 T cell receptor beta chains presented below share a single source sample, sequenced in a study of beta chain features in type 1 diabetes. Study-wide results and limits: Shorter TCRB CDR3s, moderately but significantly so, were found in Type 1 diabetes patients in all four CD4+ subsets.

Sequencing targeted expressed TCRB transcripts, as all isolated RNA had been reverse transcribed. The protocol was immunoSEQ multiplex PCR, while the TCRdb copy is restricted to in-frame clones and leaves out a portion. The sample carries about 150,000 clones, around 13% recorded once. The antigens of these receptors remain unknown. The material sequenced was central memory CD4+ T cells from blood. These receptors all come from a man between 18 and 35 years old with type 1 diabetes.

This clone appeared a few times. In DNA, the CDR3 is TGTGCCAGCAGCGCGCAACAGGGGGCGGGTGAAAAACTGTTTTTT. Its protein product is CASSAQQGAGEKLFF. V is TRBV7-6 and J is TRBJ1-4; 9 nucleotides align to TRBD1. The V gene's germline CDR1 is SGHVS and CDR2 FNYEAQ. V lost 5 bases, J lost 7 bases, and 8 bases stayed unmatched. This CDR3 contains 15 residues.

This chain joins TRBV18 and TRBJ1-5; 7 positions agree with TRBD1. J gave up 1 base and V 3 bases, and 3 bases lay outside the gene matches. This CDR3 spans 15 amino acids. In germline, CDR1 is KGHSH, CDR2 LQKENI. Written as DNA, the CDR3 is TGTGCCAGCTCACCGGGACAGCCCAGCAATCAGCCCCAGCATTTT. Amino acids: CASSPGQPSNQPQHF.

The table lists this clone with a few counts. This same CDR3 is encoded by further DNA sequences in the sample. The rearrangement joins TRBV5-1 to TRBJ1-1; D is ambiguous. CDR3 length: 13 amino acids. The V end was cut by 0 bases, the J end by 3 bases, with 6 bases between. Per germline, CDR1 SGHRS and CDR2 YFSETQ. In nucleotides, the CDR3 is TGCGCCAGCAGCTTGGGCCAGGACACTGAAGCTTTCTTT. Encoded protein: CASSLGQDTEAFF.

This clone was seen only a few times. J is TRBJ2-4 and V is TRBV29-1; TRBD1 aligns across 8 bases. This CDR3 comprises 13 residues. Germline trimming cut 5 bases from V and 0 bases from J; bases unmatched to any gene: 0. Germline V lookup: CDR1 SQVTM, CDR2 ANQGSEA. The CDR3, as DNA: TGCAGCGTTCAGGGGGCAGCCAAAAACATTCAGTACTTC. It codes for CSVQGAAKNIQYF.

This clone was seen only a few times. This chain links TRBV10-3 with TRBJ1-2, with D maybe TRBD1 (5 bases). The CDR3 runs to 13 residues. Trimming cost V 4 bases and J 3 bases, with 9 bases left between them. Germline lookup yields CDR1 ENHRY and CDR2 SYGVKD. In DNA, the CDR3 is TGTGCCATCAGTGTTGGAGGGGACTATGGCTACACCTTC. The encoded protein is CAISVGGDYGYTF.

The chain is built from TRBV27 and TRBJ1-2; D is uncertain. The V and J ends lost 6 bases and 8 bases respectively, with 10 bases between them. The germline V gene encodes CDR1 MNHEY and CDR2 SMNVEV (reference sequence). The CDR3 is 11 residues long. The CDR3 region is CASRDVMGYTF. Written as DNA, the CDR3 is TGTGCCAGCAGGGACGTAATGGGCTACACCTTC.

This clone was counted at least ten times. The genes are TRBV7-9 and TRBJ1-5; D unresolved. There are 13 residues in the CDR3. Germline CDR1 and CDR2: SEHNR and FQNEAQ (reference sequence). The V end was cut by 5 bases, the J end by 1 base, with 6 bases between. The DNA for the CDR3 is TGTGCCAGCAGCACGGACAGCAATCAGCCCCAGCATTTT. The encoded protein is CASSTDSNQPQHF.

The V call is TRBV5-8, the J call TRBJ2-3; D is unclear. There are 14 residues in the CDR3. Trimming stripped 4 bases from V and 3 bases from J, with 12 bases between. The V gene's germline CDR1 is SGHTS and CDR2 YDEGEE. The CDR3 region has the DNA TGTGCCAGCAGCGTGGGGTCCTTTACAGATACGCAGTATTTT. Its protein is CASSVGSFTDTQYF. The whole variable domain, filled in from reference TRBV5-8 and TRBJ2-3, reads EAGVTQSPTHLIKTRGQQATLRCSPISGHTSVYWYQQALGLGLQFLLWYDEGEERNRGNFPPRFSGRQFPNYSSELNVNALELEDSALYLCASSVGSFTDTQYFGPGTRLTVL.

This clone was observed a handful of times. The chain recombines TRBV18 with TRBJ1-1; D not resolved. The V end lost 5 bases, the J end lost 0 bases, and 10 bases lay between the germline ends. The CDR3 has 14 residues. Germline V gene sequence: CDR1 KGHSH, CDR2 LQKENI. CDR3 coding DNA: TGTGCCAGCTCATCCCTTGAGATGAACACTGAAGCTTTCTTT. Its protein is CASSSLEMNTEAFF.

In its sample, this clone was seen a few times. The V and J genes are TRBV29-1 and TRBJ1-1; weak D call: TRBD1 (5 bases). This CDR3 has 14 residues. Germline-derived CDR1 and CDR2 are SQVTM and ANQGSEA. Trimming cost V 7 bases and J 1 base, with 16 bases left between them. CDR3: CSAEGHGRNTEAFF. CDR3 bases: TGCAGCGCCGAGGGGCACGGTAGGAACACTGAAGCTTTCTTT.

This clone was detected a few times. The sample has other DNA sequences that encode this CDR3 too. The chain joins TRBV27 to TRBJ1-1; D uncertain. The CDR3 loop spans 12 amino acids. Germline values: CDR1 MNHEY, CDR2 SMNVEV (reference sequence). The V gene lost 4 bases and the J gene lost 0 bases, with 3 bases spanning the gap. The chain's CDR3 is CASSSVNTEAFF. The CDR3 DNA reads as TGTGCCAGCAGTTCGGTGAACACTGAAGCTTTCTTT.

The chain has TRBV2 and TRBJ2-1; no clear D. Trimming left V 4 bases short and J 1 base short, with 8 bases between. The V gene's germline CDR1 is SNHLY and CDR2 FYNNEI. The CDR3 is 14 residues long. CDR3 loop: CASSGQISYNEQFF. CDR3 sequence (DNA): TGTGCCAGCAGTGGGCAAATTTCCTACAATGAGCAGTTCTTC.

The chain carries TRBV5-1 and TRBJ1-2; D possibly corresponds to TRBD1 (6 bases). The CDR3 loop spans 13 amino acids. Germline lookup yields CDR1 SGHRS and CDR2 YFSETQ. Trimming removed 4 bases at V and 8 bases at J, with 15 bases between. The CDR3 reads CASSPNRVEGYTF. The CDR3 DNA reads TGCGCCAGCAGCCCCAACAGGGTTGAAGGCTACACCTTC.

This clone has just a few counts. This chain joins TRBV5-1 and TRBJ2-3, with TRBD2 as a possible D gene (6 bases). Trimming cost V 5 bases and J 0 bases, with 10 bases left between them. CDR1 SGHRS and CDR2 YFSETQ come from the germline V gene. CDR3 length equals 14 residues. As DNA, the CDR3 is TGCGCCAGCAGACCGGGGGTTAGCACAGATACGCAGTATTTT. It yields the protein CASRPGVSTDTQYF.

The table lists this clone with a few counts. This chain joins TRBV9 and TRBJ2-2, with D perhaps matching TRBD1 (6 bases). Germline-derived CDR1 and CDR2 are SGDLS and YYNGEE. CDR3 length: 17 residues. Trimming removed 3 bases at V and 1 base at J, with 16 bases between. CDR3 protein: CASSDATGYGNTGELFF. In DNA form, the CDR3 reads TGTGCCAGCAGCGACGCCACAGGGTACGGGAACACCGGGGAGCTGTTTTTT.

As regards this clone: A read error is possible here, since a much larger clone lies one base away. Other DNA sequences in this specimen translate into the identical CDR3. The chain couples TRBV30 to TRBJ1-2; D is unclear. The CDR3 runs to 11 residues. Germline V gene lookup returns CDR1 GTSNPN and CDR2 SVGIG (reference sequence). This chain's CDR3 is CASRAYYGYTF. DNA for the CDR3: TGCGCCTCACGGGCCTACTATGGCTACACCTTC.

The V and J genes are TRBV7-9 and TRBJ2-5; 7 positions agree with TRBD1. Trimming at V came to 5 bases and at J to 5 bases, leaving 11 bases not matched to a gene. This CDR3 region has 15 residues. Germline CDR1 is SEHNR and CDR2 is FQNEAQ (reference sequence). CDR3 sequence (DNA): TGTGCCAGCAGCCCCCGTAAGACAGGGAAGGAGACCCAGTACTTC. Its translation: CASSPRKTGKETQYF.

The table lists this clone with a few counts. The chain recombines TRBV4-2 with TRBJ1-1; D not certain. V lost 2 bases, J lost 3 bases, and 16 bases lay in between. Germline-derived CDR1 and CDR2 are LGHNA and YNFKEQ. The CDR3 length is 16 residues. In DNA form, the CDR3 reads TGTGCCAGCAGCCAACCAATATGGCCCCGAGACACTGAAGCTTTCTTT. Translated, it gives CASSQPIWPRDTEAFF.

This clone has more than one count but fewer than ten. The V and J genes are TRBV7-9 and TRBJ1-6, with no clear D. Germline CDR1 reads SEHNR; CDR2 reads FQNEAQ (reference sequence). CDR3 length: 16 amino acids. The V gene lost 5 bases and the J gene lost 6 bases, with 17 bases spanning the gap. In DNA form, the CDR3 reads TGTGCCAGCAGCCCAAATACAAGGTTATCTAATTCACCCCTCCACTTT. It translates to CASSPNTRLSNSPLHF.

The chain carries TRBV7-9 and TRBJ1-1; D not certain. The germline V gene encodes CDR1 SEHNR and CDR2 FQNEAQ (reference sequence). V lost 1 base to trimming and J lost 5 bases, with 11 bases between them. The CDR3 has 14 amino acids. The CDR3 loop is CASSLGVGGTEAFF. CDR3 bases: TGTGCCAGCAGCTTAGGAGTTGGAGGGACTGAAGCTTTCTTT. Looking up the rest from reference TRBV7-9 and TRBJ1-1 gives the full variable domain: DTGVSQNPRHKITKRGQNVTFRCDPISEHNRLYWYRQTLGQGPEFLTYFQNEAQLEKSRLLSDRFSAERPKGSFSTLEIQRTEQGDSAMYLCASSLGVGGTEAFFGQGTRLTVV.

This clone appeared a few times. The chain is built from TRBV7-2 and TRBJ2-3, with TRBD2 matching over 15 bases. The CDR3 spans 18 residues. Germline assignment: CDR1 SGHTA and CDR2 FQGNSA. V shed 4 bases and J 5 bases; nucleotides not matched to a gene: 10. The CDR3 spells CASSSVGTSGGLGDTQYF. Written as DNA, the CDR3 is TGTGCCAGCAGCTCAGTCGGGACTAGCGGGGGGCTGGGAGATACGCAGTATTTT.

This clone has just a few counts. This chain uses TRBV10-3 with TRBJ1-4, with a tentative D call TRBD1 (6 bases). Germline CDR1 reads ENHRY; CDR2 reads SYGVKD. Trimming took 2 bases from V and 7 from J, leaving 11 bases between them. The CDR3 has 14 residues. The CDR3: CAISEGGGSEKLFF. As DNA, the CDR3 is TGTGCCATCAGTGAGGGGGGCGGAAGTGAAAAACTGTTTTTT.

There are a few counts of this clone. The rearrangement joins TRBV29-1 to TRBJ2-3; TRBD2 aligns across 9 bases. The CDR3 contains 16 residues. CDR1 is SQVTM and CDR2 is ANQGSEA in the germline V gene. The V gene end was trimmed by 2 bases and the J gene end by 1 base; junction bases not matched to a gene: 7. CDR3 nucleotides: TGCAGCGTTGAAACCGCCTTAGCGGGGGGCACAGATACGCAGTATTTT. Residues: CSVETALAGGTDTQYF.

This chain connects TRBV15 to TRBJ2-3; D unclear. This CDR3 has 14 amino acids. CDR1 and CDR2 from the germline V gene are LNHNV and YYDKDF (reference sequence). V lost 1 base, J lost 2 bases, and 7 bases lay in between. CDR3 bases: TGTGCCACCAGCAGAGCCTCCGACACAGATACGCAGTATTTT. Encoded protein: CATSRASDTDTQYF.

This clone has only a few counts. The J gene is TRBJ1-1, the V gene TRBV4-1; D is possibly TRBD1 (6 bases). From germline, CDR1 is MGHRA and CDR2 YSYEKL. The CDR3 has 16 amino acids. The ends were cut back, 2 bases at V and 2 bases at J, with 15 bases in the middle. CDR3 sequence reads: CASSQPGQPQNTEAFF. Here the CDR3 DNA reads TGCGCCAGCAGCCAACCCGGACAGCCCCAAAACACTGAAGCTTTCTTT.